This T cell receptor beta chain is from a study of tumour-infiltrating T cells in Burkitt lymphoma (dated by TCRdb to between 2020 and 2021). For context, the study as a whole: TCR repertoire data were compared against clinical outcome, and productive clonality predicted overall survival and progression-free survival independently of established prognostic factors such as age at diagnosis.

Regarding this clone: Its target antigen remains unknown. One base away there is no much larger clone; base qualities are not given.

Inclusive of the bounding cysteine and phenylalanine, the CDR3 is 13 residues long. Just CDR3 DNA is preserved here, 39 bases in frame from base 1. The V end loses 4 bases and the J end loses 0 bases, and a stretch of 7 bases separates them. Taken from the germline V gene (reference sequence), the CDR1 and CDR2 loops are LNHDA and SQIVND. Library prep was done by the immunoSEQ multiplex PCR assay. TCRdb took over this immuneACCESS table, retaining in-frame rearrangements with V and J assigned. Such tables are incomplete; in checked studies, under half of the missing clones stem from an unresolved V gene, and the remainder is unexplained. This sample comprises fewer than 20,000 clones, around four fifths of them detected only once. The top ten clonotypes cover under 2.5% of the sample.

The receptor chain draws on TRBV19 and TRBJ2-7, with TRBD1 perhaps the D gene, on 5 matching bases. This clonotype was obtained from a human donor with diffuse large B-cell lymphoma. What was sequenced was tumor tissue. The DNA reads TGTGCCAGTAGTAGGGGCGGCTCCTACGAGCAGTACTTC. This codes for CASSRGGSYEQYF. Outside the CDR3, residues come from the reference TRBV19 and TRBJ2-7 proteins, so the full variable domain is: DGGITQSPKYLFRKEGQNVTLSCEQNLNHDAMYWYRQDPGQGLRLIYYSQIVNDFQKGDIAEGYSVSREKKESFPLTVTSAQKNPTAFYLCASSRGGSYEQYFGPGTRLTVT.